Below are 24 T cell receptor beta chains sequenced from a single sample in a study of blood T cell repertoires in COVID-19. Repertoires were generated with immunoSEQ multiplex PCR, while TCRdb's copy carries only in-frame clones and drops some. The sample holds tens of thousands of clones, about 81% seen once. Sequencing used peripheral blood. All receptors derive from a man aged 55-75 years with COVID-19, enrolled during active disease.

This clone was found once. This chain uses TRBV7-9 with TRBJ2-5, with D unresolved. V lost 2 bases and J lost 7, with 14 bases in between. Germline CDR1 reads SEHNR; CDR2 reads FQNEAQ (reference sequence). This CDR3 spans 14 amino acids. The CDR3 sequence is CASSLSRLEVTQYF. The CDR3 DNA reads as TGTGCCAGCAGCTTAAGTCGGCTAGAAGTGACCCAGTACTTC.

The rearrangement uses TRBV21-1 and TRBJ1-2. TRBV21-1 is a pseudogene locus. The CDR3 is 13 residues long. The CDR3 DNA reads TGTGCCAGCAACCTAGGGGGGGGATATGGCTACACCTTC. Its protein is CASNLGGGYGYTF.

This chain links TRBV2 with TRBJ2-7; TRBD2 matches 7 bases. The length of the CDR3 is 17 residues. In germline, CDR1 is SNHLY, CDR2 FYNNEI. The trim removed 4 bases at V and 4 bases at J, leaving 16 bases unmatched. The CDR3, as DNA: TGTGCCAGCAGTGTACCCCGAGGGCGACTAGCAGAGTACGAGCAGTACTTC. Translated: CASSVPRGRLAEYEQYF.

In DNA form, the CDR3 reads TGTGCCAGCAGCCAAGATCCGTCTTTAGATACGCAGTATTTT. Translated, it gives CASSQDPSLDTQYF. The chain carries TRBV3-1 (or the pseudogene TRBV3-2) and TRBJ2-3; no definite D call. Germline V gene lookup returns CDR1 LGHDT and CDR2 YNNKEL (reference sequence). The CDR3 sequence is 14 residues long. Trimming took off 0 bases at V and 5 bases at J, with 9 bases between the two ends.

This chain uses TRBV19 with TRBJ2-1, with TRBD2 identical over 7 bases. Germline V lookup: CDR1 LNHDA, CDR2 SQIVND (reference sequence). The CDR3 totals 12 residues. V trimming: 2 bases; J trimming: 12 bases; junction bases outside the gene matches: 4. The CDR3 spells CASSIRGEGQFF. CDR3 coding DNA: TGTGCCAGTAGTATACGGGGGGAGGGGCAGTTCTTC.

The chain employs TRBV9 and TRBJ1-1, with 9 bases aligning to TRBD1. Per the germline V gene, CDR1 is SGDLS and CDR2 is YYNGEE. The CDR3 runs 15 residues. J gave up 5 bases and V 2 bases, and 7 bases lay outside the gene matches. The CDR3 coding sequence is TGTGCCAGCAGCGTGGGGACAGGGACTGGGACTGAAGCTTTCTTT. Amino acid sequence: CASSVGTGTGTEAFF.

The gene calls are TRBV7-9 and TRBJ2-2; D gene unclear. The CDR3 length is 16 residues. From germline, CDR1 is SEHNR and CDR2 FQNEAQ (reference sequence). The germline V and J ends were trimmed by 3 bases and 4 bases, with 15 bases remaining between them. The CDR3 reads CASSFRGERGTGELFF. CDR3 bases: TGTGCCAGCAGCTTCCGAGGCGAGCGCGGCACCGGGGAGCTGTTTTTT.

Only a few counts were recorded for this clone. The chain has TRBV7-9 and TRBJ2-5; 10 positions agree with TRBD1. The CDR3 has 16 residues. Germline V gene data show CDR1 as SEHNR and CDR2 as FQNEAQ (reference sequence). Germline trimming cut 5 bases from V and 4 bases from J; bases unmatched to any gene: 10. The CDR3 loop reads CASSVGDRGGRETQYF. The CDR3 DNA reads as TGTGCCAGCAGCGTGGGGGACAGGGGAGGACGAGAGACCCAGTACTTC.

The rearrangement uses TRBV27 and TRBJ1-1, with D possibly matching TRBD1 (5 bases). Trimming pared 6 bases from V and 2 bases from J, leaving 13 bases between. In germline, CDR1 is MNHEY, CDR2 SMNVEV (reference sequence). The CDR3 totals 14 residues. The CDR3 loop is CASRGTPTNTEAFF. As DNA, the CDR3 is TGTGCCAGCAGAGGGACTCCTACTAACACTGAAGCTTTCTTT.

The chain uses TRBV3-1 (or the pseudogene TRBV3-2) and TRBJ2-2; 15 bases map to TRBD2. This CDR3 region has 21 residues. V was pared by 4 bases and J by 3 bases, with 15 bases of the junction left unmatched. CDR1 and CDR2 (germline): LGHDT, YNNKEL (reference sequence). The CDR3 bases are TGTGCCAGCAGCCTCAATTCAGGCGGGACTAGCGGGAGGCCGTACACCGGGGAGCTGTTTTTT. Its protein product is CASSLNSGGTSGRPYTGELFF.

The rearrangement joins TRBV3-1 (or the pseudogene TRBV3-2) to TRBJ1-1, with no clear D. V was trimmed by 3 bases and J by 1 base, leaving 12 bases between them. CDR1 and CDR2 from the germline V gene are LGHDT and YNNKEL (reference sequence). The CDR3 spans 15 residues. DNA for the CDR3: TGTGCCAGCAGCCACACGCTTGGAGGGAACACTGAAGCTTTCTTT. Its translation is CASSHTLGGNTEAFF.

This clone showed up just a few times. This chain uses TRBV2 with TRBJ2-7; a weak D match, TRBD1 (5 bases). CDR1 and CDR2 (germline): SNHLY, FYNNEI. The CDR3 length is 11 residues. Trimming took 5 bases from V and 4 from J, leaving 6 bases between them. CDR3 bases: TGTGCCAGCAGTAGACAGTACGAGCAGTACTTC. Translation: CASSRQYEQYF.

The rearrangement uses TRBV27 and TRBJ2-1, with TRBD1 matching over 8 bases. Germline V gene sequence: CDR1 MNHEY, CDR2 SMNVEV (reference sequence). CDR3 length equals 16 residues. After removal of 7 bases from V and 2 bases from J, the junction contained 10 bases not matched to a gene. Here the CDR3 DNA reads TGTGCCAGCACATCCAGGGGGACAGGCACCTACAATGAGCAGTTCTTC. Amino acid sequence: CASTSRGTGTYNEQFF.

The rearrangement uses TRBV13 and TRBJ2-1; TRBD1 aligns across 7 bases. Germline V gene sequence: CDR1 PRHDT, CDR2 FYEKMQ (reference sequence). The CDR3 has 17 residues. Trimming cost V 5 bases and J 0 bases; bases outside gene matches: 10. CDR3: CASSVSGQVGSYNEQFF. Here the CDR3 DNA reads TGTGCCAGCAGCGTAAGCGGACAGGTCGGCTCCTACAATGAGCAGTTCTTC.

This clone was picked up a small number of times. The V gene is TRBV7-9, the J gene TRBJ1-2; TRBD1 is a possible D gene (5 bases). V dropped 1 base and J dropped 5 bases, with 11 bases sitting between them. The CDR3 sequence is 14 residues long. Germline V gene sequence: CDR1 SEHNR, CDR2 FQNEAQ (reference sequence). CDR3 loop: CASSLDMGPYGYTF. The DNA for the CDR3 is TGTGCCAGCAGCTTAGACATGGGGCCATATGGCTACACCTTC.

The rearrangement uses TRBV12-3 or TRBV12-4 and TRBJ1-5; D is perhaps TRBD1 (6 bases). This CDR3 has 13 amino acids. Trimming removed 6 bases at V and 4 bases at J, with 10 bases between. In DNA form, the CDR3 reads TGTGCCAGCAGCGGACAGCTAAATCAGCCCCAGCATTTT. Its translation is CASSGQLNQPQHF.

This chain joins TRBV5-4 and TRBJ2-2; TRBD2 might be the D (5 bases). The CDR3 is 15 residues long. CDR1 is SGHNT, CDR2 YYREEE, per germline (reference sequence). V lost 3 bases and J lost 4, with 13 bases in between. The CDR3: CASSSPRGGTGELFF. The DNA of the CDR3 is TGTGCCAGCAGCTCCCCTAGAGGAGGCACCGGGGAGCTGTTTTTT.

The chain joins TRBV9 to TRBJ1-3, with 10 positions matching TRBD1. Germline-derived CDR1 and CDR2 are SGDLS and YYNGEE. J gave up 3 bases and V 3 bases, and 3 bases lay outside the gene matches. This CDR3 contains 15 residues. The CDR3 DNA reads as TGTGCCAGCAGCGGACAGGGGGCTAGTGGAAACACCATATATTTT. Encoded protein: CASSGQGASGNTIYF.

This clone was seen a few times. The chain recombines TRBV7-8 with TRBJ2-1; D is possibly TRBD2 (7 bases). The V and J ends lost 1 base and 7 bases respectively, with 14 bases between them. This CDR3 comprises 15 residues. Germline V lookup: CDR1 SGHVS, CDR2 FQNEAQ. The CDR3 loop reads CASSLDEGRGNEQFF. DNA of the CDR3: TGTGCCAGCAGCTTAGATGAGGGGAGGGGGAATGAGCAGTTCTTC.

This clone showed up just a few times. This chain joins TRBV7-2 and TRBJ2-7; D is unresolved. With 4 bases removed from V and 2 bases from J, the gap between germline ends came to 6 bases. The germline V gene has CDR1 SGHTA and CDR2 FQGNSA. The CDR3 is 12 residues long. This CDR3 reads CASSSRPYEQYF. As DNA, the CDR3 is TGTGCCAGCAGCTCGCGCCCCTACGAGCAGTACTTC.

This clone was counted once. The V gene is TRBV11-2, the J gene TRBJ2-5; a weak D match, TRBD2 (5 bases). Germline lookup yields CDR1 SGHAT and CDR2 FQNNGV. CDR3 size: 13 residues. V was cut by 5 bases and J by 5 bases, with 12 bases left in between. The DNA of the CDR3 is TGTGCCAGCAGCCTTGAGGGTGGGGAGACCCAGTACTTC. It codes for CASSLEGGETQYF.

This chain links TRBV9 with TRBJ2-1, with D tentatively TRBD1 (6 bases). Trimming pared 3 bases from V and 0 bases from J, leaving 10 bases between. This CDR3 spans 15 amino acids. CDR1 is SGDLS and CDR2 is YYNGEE in the germline V gene. The CDR3 here is CASSAQGSSYNEQFF. DNA for the CDR3: TGTGCCAGCAGCGCTCAGGGGAGCTCCTACAATGAGCAGTTCTTC.

This clone was detected only a few times. J is TRBJ1-4 and V is TRBV15; D remains ambiguous. The CDR3 contains 13 residues. CDR1 and CDR2 (germline): LNHNV, YYDKDF (reference sequence). Trimming took 1 base from V and 8 from J, leaving 8 bases between them. This CDR3 reads CATSRARGEKLFF. The CDR3 DNA is TGTGCCACCAGCAGAGCTAGAGGGGAAAAACTGTTTTTT.

The V gene is TRBV5-6, the J gene TRBJ2-1; a possible D gene is TRBD2 (5 bases). Germline V gives CDR1 SGHDT, CDR2 YYEEEE. Trimming took off 8 bases at V and 8 bases at J, with 20 bases between the two ends. The CDR3 contains 14 residues. The CDR3 region is CASTTRNFRDEQFF. The CDR3 DNA is TGTGCCAGTACCACTAGGAATTTTAGAGATGAGCAGTTCTTC.